The next 19 T cell receptor beta chains were all read from a single sample in a study of PD-1 blockade in classical Hodgkin lymphoma. Each patient's relapse followed autologous stem cell transplantation, and brentuximab vedotin exposure varied. Repertoires were generated with immunoSEQ multiplex PCR, while TCRdb's copy carries only in-frame clones and drops some. The table shows about 25,000 clones, with 70% to 90% occurring only once. The source was peripheral blood mononuclear cells (PBMCs), collected at baseline. The receptors derive from a human donor with classical Hodgkin lymphoma.

V and J are TRBV10-3 and TRBJ1-2; 8 nucleotides agree with TRBD1. CDR3 length: 15 residues. Germline V gene sequence: CDR1 ENHRY, CDR2 SYGVKD. J was trimmed by 8 bases and V by 3 bases; bases with no gene match: 11. The chain's CDR3 is CAISEFPTGAEGYTF. The CDR3 bases are TGTGCCATCAGTGAATTCCCGACAGGGGCGGAAGGCTACACCTTC.

The V gene is TRBV15, the J gene TRBJ2-1; 10 bases are shared with TRBD2. The CDR3 length is 16 residues. In germline, CDR1 is LNHNV, CDR2 YYDKDF (reference sequence). J gave up 7 bases and V 8 bases, and 14 bases lay outside the gene matches. In DNA form, the CDR3 reads TGTGCCACCCCACCGAGGAATAGCGGGGGGCGAAATGAGCAGTTCTTC. The encoded protein is CATPPRNSGGRNEQFF.

CDR3: CASSLIPAETQYF. The CDR3, as DNA: TGTGCCAGCAGCTTAATCCCGGCAGAGACCCAGTACTTC. This sequence joins TRBV7-9 and TRBJ2-5; no definite D call. This CDR3 region has 13 residues. CDR1 SEHNR and CDR2 FQNEAQ come from the germline V gene (reference sequence). V was cut by 2 bases and J by 4 bases, with 8 bases left in between.

V and J are TRBV9 and TRBJ2-3; D assignment may be TRBD1 or TRBD2 (6 bases each). CDR3 length: 14 residues. V lost 5 bases and J lost 0, with 10 bases in between. Per germline, CDR1 SGDLS and CDR2 YYNGEE. In nucleotides, the CDR3 is TGTGCCAGCAGTGGGGGGCCCAGCACAGATACGCAGTATTTT. Amino acids: CASSGGPSTDTQYF.

The chain's CDR3 is CASSLQNTGELFF. In nucleotides, the CDR3 is TGTGCCAGCAGCTTGCAGAACACCGGGGAGCTGTTTTTT. This chain joins TRBV5-4 and TRBJ2-2; unclear D gene. The germline V and J ends were trimmed by 1 base and 1 base, with 2 bases remaining between them. The CDR3 sequence is 13 residues long. Germline values: CDR1 SGHNT, CDR2 YYREEE (reference sequence).

Details on this clone: Other DNA sequences of this sample code for an identical CDR3. V is TRBV7-8 and J is TRBJ2-7; TRBD1 matches at 8 bases. The CDR3 is 13 residues long. CDR1 is SGHVS and CDR2 is FQNEAQ in the germline V gene. Trimming took 3 bases from V and 6 from J; bases not matched to a gene: 4. The CDR3, as DNA: TGTGCCAGCAGCTTTGGACAGGGCGGCGAGCAGTACTTC. Its protein is CASSFGQGGEQYF.

The chain is built from TRBV2 and TRBJ1-4, with 7 bases fitting TRBD1. CDR3 size: 14 residues. Trimming at V came to 6 bases and at J to 3 bases, leaving 4 bases not matched to a gene. CDR1 is SNHLY, CDR2 FYNNEI, per germline. CDR3 sequence (DNA): TGTGCCAGCAGGGGAACAGGGGCTAATGAAAAACTGTTTTTT. Its protein product is CASRGTGANEKLFF.

In DNA form, the CDR3 reads TGTGCCAGCCTCCCCGTGAACGCCCCCCCCACCCAGTACTTC. Residues: CASLPVNAPPTQYF. V usage is TRBV6-6 and J usage is TRBJ2-5; D is undetermined. Germline V gene data show CDR1 as MNHNY and CDR2 as SVGAGI (reference sequence). V was shortened by 8 bases and J by 8 bases, with 21 bases between the two germline ends. The length of the CDR3 is 14 residues.

The CDR3 DNA reads TGTGCCAGCAGCGCCGACAGTTGGGACTATGGCTACACCTTC. It specifies CASSADSWDYGYTF. This rearrangement joins TRBV7-9 to TRBJ1-2; a possible D gene is TRBD1 (5 bases). This CDR3 is 14 amino acids long. V dropped 5 bases and J dropped 3 bases, with 13 bases sitting between them. Germline V gene data show CDR1 as SEHNR and CDR2 as FQNEAQ (reference sequence).

The chain uses TRBV6-6 and TRBJ1-1; D unclear. CDR1 MNHNY and CDR2 SVGAGI come from the germline V gene (reference sequence). The CDR3 runs to 13 residues. Trimming removed 3 bases from V and 0 bases from J, with 5 bases in between. The CDR3 here is CASSYLLNTEAFF. Here the CDR3 DNA reads TGTGCCAGCAGTTATCTCCTGAACACTGAAGCTTTCTTT.

This clone has only one observation. The CDR3 nucleotides are TGTGCCAGTAGTATAGTGAGGGACCACAATGAGCAGTTCTTC. Its translation is CASSIVRDHNEQFF. The rearrangement uses TRBV19 and TRBJ2-1, with D perhaps TRBD1 or TRBD2 (5 bases each). Trimming took off 1 base at V and 5 bases at J, with 9 bases between the two ends. This CDR3 comprises 14 residues. Germline CDR1 is LNHDA and CDR2 is SQIVND (reference sequence).

J is TRBJ2-5 and V is TRBV5-1; possibly TRBD2 for D (6 bases). Germline V lookup: CDR1 SGHRS, CDR2 YFSETQ. The CDR3 has 15 amino acids. Trimming pared 5 bases from V and 1 base from J, leaving 15 bases between. The CDR3 DNA is TGCGCCAGCAGGGAGGGGCACACCAGCCAAGAGACCCAGTACTTC. Amino acids: CASREGHTSQETQYF.

The chain has TRBV14 and TRBJ2-7; 12 bases line up with TRBD2. The CDR3 is made up of 16 amino acids. Germline V gene sequence: CDR1 SGHDN, CDR2 FVKESK. V dropped 4 bases and J dropped 5; count of bases not matched to a gene: 9. CDR3 sequence: CASSRTSGTFTHEQYF. CDR3 sequence (DNA): TGTGCCAGCAGCCGGACTAGCGGGACCTTTACCCACGAGCAGTACTTC.

This clone was seen only a few times. CDR3 in amino acids: CASSLDRLLNEKLFF. CDR3 sequence (DNA): TGTGCCAGCAGCTTAGATCGGCTTCTTAATGAAAAACTGTTTTTT. The genes are TRBV7-9 and TRBJ1-4; D ambiguous. The CDR3 contains 15 residues. Trimming cost V 1 base and J 4 bases, with 10 bases left between them. The V gene's germline CDR1 is SEHNR and CDR2 FQNEAQ (reference sequence).

As for this clone: Other nucleotide sequences from this sample produce the same CDR3. CDR3 in amino acids: CASSVFGGAQETQYF. In nucleotides, the CDR3 is TGTGCCAGCAGCGTCTTCGGGGGGGCCCAAGAGACCCAGTACTTC. The chain combines TRBV9 with TRBJ2-5; TRBD2 matches at 8 bases. CDR3 length: 15 amino acids. Germline V CDR1 and CDR2: SGDLS, YYNGEE. V lost 2 bases and J lost 1; bases outside the gene matches: 4. The full variable domain, completed using reference TRBV9 and TRBJ2-5, is DSGVTQTPKHLITATGQRVTLRCSPRSGDLSVYWYQQSLDQGLQFLIQYYNGEERAKGNILERFSAQQFPDLHSELNLSSLELGDSALYFCASSVFGGAQETQYFGPGTRLLVL.

The chain is built from TRBV30 and TRBJ1-3, with D unresolved. The germline V gene has CDR1 GTSNPN and CDR2 SVGIG (reference sequence). This CDR3 comprises 13 residues. V was shortened by 4 bases and J by 4 bases, with 11 bases between the two germline ends. The CDR3 here is CAWNIGPGNTIYF. CDR3 coding DNA: TGTGCCTGGAATATAGGGCCCGGAAACACCATATATTTT.

This rearrangement joins TRBV18 to TRBJ2-2; 9 bases fit TRBD1. Losses at the gene ends were 6 bases for V and 7 bases for J; bases not matched to a gene: 21. Germline V gene lookup returns CDR1 KGHSH and CDR2 LQKENI. This CDR3 is built from 19 residues. The CDR3 spells CASSLGRPTGQGKVGELFF. Written as DNA, the CDR3 is TGTGCCAGCTCTCTCGGCCGACCGACGGGACAGGGAAAGGTCGGGGAGCTGTTTTTT.

The chain combines TRBV4-3 with TRBJ1-5, with D hard to call. Looked up from germline, CDR1 is LGHNA and CDR2 is YSLEER. Trimming took 0 bases from V and 0 from J, leaving 6 bases between them. CDR3 length: 15 amino acids. CDR3 amino acids: CASSQDIGSNQPQHF. The CDR3 DNA sequence: TGCGCCAGCAGCCAAGATATCGGTAGCAATCAGCCCCAGCATTTT.

CDR3 region: CASRRAMNTEAFF. The CDR3 DNA follows: TGTGCCAGCCGCAGGGCCATGAACACTGAAGCTTTCTTT. This sequence joins TRBV2 and TRBJ1-1; the D gene is possibly TRBD1 (5 bases). Germline V CDR1 and CDR2: SNHLY, FYNNEI. This CDR3 has 13 amino acids. V was shortened by 8 bases and J by 0 bases, with 10 bases between the two germline ends.